This T cell receptor (beta chain) was identified in a study of identical twins. General observations from the study: Cross-sectional statistical analysis, not tracking of the same donors, underpinned the conclusions. Cord blood beta clonotypes present at high abundance carried fewer insertions; no such pattern appeared in memory repertoires. Researchers reported excess low generation probability among twin-shared out-of-frame alpha sequences. Beta out-of-frame sequences showed weaker excess twin sharing.

Of note for this clonotype: As yet, its antigen is unknown.

V was cut by 0 bases and J by 3 bases, with 6 bases left in between. This CDR3 comprises 13 residues. TCRdb re-derived calls from the 5' RACE reads in MiXCR, one entry per CDR3 protein. This sample has around 530,000 distinct CDR3 sequences, with roughly 15% found just once. This sample was also put to use in a study of yellow fever vaccine responses in identical twins.

This TCR was sampled from a woman between 18 and 30 years old in good health. This chain connects TRBV12-3 or TRBV12-4 to TRBJ2-7; tentatively, D is TRBD2 (6 bases). Sequencing was done on a sample of CD4+ T cells sorted from blood. CDR3 bases: TGTGCCAGCAGTTTAGCGCGGGGCTACGAGCAGTACGTC. Amino acid sequence: CASSLARGYEQYV.